This passage covers 3 T cell receptor beta chains from one sample sequenced in a study of blood T cells in healthy people across ages. Together with a sample-barcoded 5' primer, a J-beta primer mix was included in a second PCR lasting about 7 to 12 cycles. TCRdb redid the calling of the 5' RACE reads with MiXCR, one entry per CDR3 protein. The sample comprises 890,000 or so distinct CDR3 sequences, about 59% of which are singletons, and 28% rests with the top ten. Sequenced: blood. The receptors were gathered from a man aged 25-45 years in good health.

The count of this clonotype is one. This chain joins TRBV3-1 and TRBJ2-5, with a weak D call TRBD1 (5 bases). The CDR3 length is 14 residues. Per the germline V gene, CDR1 is LGHDT and CDR2 is YNNKEL (reference sequence). V lost 1 base to trimming and J lost 5 bases, with 11 bases between them. The CDR3 DNA is TGTGCCAGCAGCCAAGGCAGGGCAAGGGAGACCCAGTACTTC. Encoded protein: CASSQGRARETQYF.

This rearrangement joins TRBV7-2 to TRBJ1-5; maybe TRBD1 (5 bases). This CDR3 has 15 amino acids. The germline CDR1 and CDR2 sequences are SGHTA and FQGNSA. The germline V and J ends were trimmed by 5 bases and 5 bases, with 16 bases remaining between them. CDR3 loop: CASSPRGGVDQPQHF. The CDR3 DNA is TGTGCCAGCAGCCCCCGGGGAGGGGTGGATCAGCCCCAGCATTTT.

This clonotype was seen only a few times. The chain combines TRBV25-1 with TRBJ2-3, with a tentative D call TRBD2 (6 bases). Germline V gives CDR1 MGHDK, CDR2 SYGVNS. The CDR3 consists of 16 residues. Trimming stripped 5 bases from V and 0 bases from J, with 15 bases between. The DNA for the CDR3 is TGTGCCAGCAGTCCCCTTTCGGGAGCTAGCACAGATACGCAGTATTTT. It is translated as CASSPLSGASTDTQYF.